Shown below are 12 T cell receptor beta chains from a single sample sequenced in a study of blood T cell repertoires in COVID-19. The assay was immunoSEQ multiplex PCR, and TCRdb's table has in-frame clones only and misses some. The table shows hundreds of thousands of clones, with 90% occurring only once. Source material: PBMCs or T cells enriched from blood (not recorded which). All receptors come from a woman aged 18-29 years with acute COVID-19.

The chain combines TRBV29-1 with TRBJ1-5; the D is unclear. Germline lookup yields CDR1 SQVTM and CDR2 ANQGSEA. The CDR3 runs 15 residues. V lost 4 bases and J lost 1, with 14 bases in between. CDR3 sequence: CSVAEVSGSNQPQHF. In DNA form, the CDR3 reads TGCAGCGTTGCAGAGGTAAGCGGGAGCAATCAGCCCCAGCATTTT.

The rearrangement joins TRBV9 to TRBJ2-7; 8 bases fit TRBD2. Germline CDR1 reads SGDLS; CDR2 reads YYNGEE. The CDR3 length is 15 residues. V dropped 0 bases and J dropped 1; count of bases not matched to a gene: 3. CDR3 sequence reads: CASSVGREGSYEQYF. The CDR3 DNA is TGTGCCAGCAGCGTAGGTCGGGAGGGGTCCTACGAGCAGTACTTC.

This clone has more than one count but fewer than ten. The CDR3 DNA follows: TGTGCCAGTAGCCGGGACAGGCAAGAGACCCAGTACTTC. As protein: CASSRDRQETQYF. The rearrangement joins TRBV19 to TRBJ2-5, with 8 bases fitting TRBD1. The CDR3 runs to 13 residues. J gave up 2 bases and V 6 bases, and 2 bases lay outside the gene matches. Germline V gene data show CDR1 as LNHDA and CDR2 as SQIVND (reference sequence). Looking up the rest from reference TRBV19 and TRBJ2-5 gives the full variable domain: DGGITQSPKYLFRKEGQNVTLSCEQNLNHDAMYWYRQDPGQGLRLIYYSQIVNDFQKGDIAEGYSVSREKKESFPLTVTSAQKNPTAFYLCASSRDRQETQYFGPGTRLLVL.

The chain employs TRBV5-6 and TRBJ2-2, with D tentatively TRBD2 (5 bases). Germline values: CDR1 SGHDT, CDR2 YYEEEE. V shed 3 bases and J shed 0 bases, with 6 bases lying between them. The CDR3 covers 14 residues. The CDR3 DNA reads TGTGCCAGCAGCTCACTAGCGAACACCGGGGAGCTGTTTTTT. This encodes CASSSLANTGELFF. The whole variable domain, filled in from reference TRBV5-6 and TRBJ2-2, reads DAGVTQSPTHLIKTRGQQVTLRCSPKSGHDTVSWYQQALGQGPQFIFQYYEEEERQRGNFPDRFSGHQFPNYSSELNVNALLLGDSALYLCASSSLANTGELFFGEGSRLTVL.

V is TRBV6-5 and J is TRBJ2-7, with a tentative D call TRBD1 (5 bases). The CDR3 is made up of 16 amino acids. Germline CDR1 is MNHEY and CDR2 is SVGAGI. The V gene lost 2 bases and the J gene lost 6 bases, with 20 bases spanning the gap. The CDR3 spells CASSYSLFGQGFEQYF. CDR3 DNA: TGTGCCAGCAGTTACAGTCTTTTTGGTCAGGGCTTCGAGCAGTACTTC.

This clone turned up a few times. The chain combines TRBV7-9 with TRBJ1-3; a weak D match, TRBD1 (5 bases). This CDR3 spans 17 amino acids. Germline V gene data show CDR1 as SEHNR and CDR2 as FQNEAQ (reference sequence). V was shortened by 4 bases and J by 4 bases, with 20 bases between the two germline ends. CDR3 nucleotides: TGTGCCAGCAGCTCTCCGATGGGACTTAGGGCGGGAAACACCATATATTTT. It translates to CASSSPMGLRAGNTIYF.

The CDR3 loop reads CASSQGRTWTGTLTGELFF. The DNA of the CDR3 is TGTGCCAGCAGCCAAGGAAGGACGTGGACAGGGACCCTGACCGGGGAGCTGTTTTTT. The chain is built from TRBV14 and TRBJ2-2; 8 bases map to TRBD1. Looked up from germline, CDR1 is SGHDN and CDR2 is FVKESK. V shed 1 base and J 5 bases; nucleotides not matched to a gene: 15. The CDR3 is 19 residues long.

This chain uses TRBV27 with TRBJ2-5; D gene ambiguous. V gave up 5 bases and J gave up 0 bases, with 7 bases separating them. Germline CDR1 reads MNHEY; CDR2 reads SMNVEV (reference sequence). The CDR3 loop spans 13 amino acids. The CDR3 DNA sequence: TGTGCCAGCAGTCCTACGTACCAAGAGACCCAGTACTTC. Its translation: CASSPTYQETQYF.

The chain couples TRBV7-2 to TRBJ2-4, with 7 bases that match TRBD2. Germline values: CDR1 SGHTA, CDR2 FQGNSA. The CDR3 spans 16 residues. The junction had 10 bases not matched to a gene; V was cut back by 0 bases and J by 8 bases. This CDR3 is CASSLAAGRGVDIQYF. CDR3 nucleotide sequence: TGTGCCAGCAGCTTAGCTGCGGGGAGGGGTGTGGACATTCAGTACTTC.

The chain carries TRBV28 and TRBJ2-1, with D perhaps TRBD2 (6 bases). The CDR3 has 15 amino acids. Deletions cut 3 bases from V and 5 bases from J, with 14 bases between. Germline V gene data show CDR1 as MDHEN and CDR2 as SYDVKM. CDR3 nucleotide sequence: TGTGCCAGCAGTTTGTGGCGGGATCTACACAATGAGCAGTTCTTC. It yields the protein CASSLWRDLHNEQFF.

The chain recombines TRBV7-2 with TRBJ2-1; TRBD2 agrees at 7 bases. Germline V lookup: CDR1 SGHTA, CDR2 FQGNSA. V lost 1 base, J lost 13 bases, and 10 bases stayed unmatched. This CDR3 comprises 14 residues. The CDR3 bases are TGTGCCAGCAGCTTAGTTCTGGGACTAAGGGTTCAGTTCTTC. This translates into CASSLVLGLRVQFF.

This CDR3 reads CASSPTGTGQPQHF. The CDR3, as DNA: TGTGCCAGCAGCCCAACGGGCACAGGACAGCCCCAGCATTTT. The chain carries TRBV27 and TRBJ1-5; the D gene is possibly TRBD1 (5 bases). V lost 6 bases, J lost 7 bases, and 16 bases lay in between. The CDR3 sequence is 14 residues long. Germline CDR1 MNHEY, CDR2 SMNVEV (reference sequence).